This TCR beta chain stems from a study of graft-versus-host responses after intestinal transplantation (dated by TCRdb to 2020 to 2023). General notes on the study: The transplants that recipients got were multivisceral, liver-intestinal, or isolated intestinal. Anti-thymocyte globulin induction was given to all recipients, followed by maintenance tacrolimus and steroids for 3 to 4 years. Bulk TCR-beta CDR3 sequencing was used to track graft-versus-host and host-versus-graft alloreactive T cell clones in the graft, circulation and bone marrow after intestinal transplantation. Alloreactive clones were identified by sequencing pre-transplant mixed lymphocyte reaction products and comparing these products with unstimulated pre-transplant donor and recipient T cells. The cohort enrolled around 25 intestinal transplant recipients including one retransplant, and a few patients lacking pretransplant specimens were excluded. A peak of at least 4% donor T cells among recipient peripheral blood mononuclear cells was the definition used for donor T cell macrochimerism. Instead of going to the commercial service, samples from a few later patients were sequenced in-house on an Illumina MiSeq and processed with MiXCR. Results the study describes overall, beyond this receptor: The relatively low number and heterogeneity of intestinal transplant patients limited the conclusions. In the allografts of patients with donor T cell macrochimerism, GvH to HvG T cell clonal ratios were high. GvH clones were found in recipient bone marrow, and some of the GvH clones appeared earlier in ileal mucosa or blood, which is consistent with an intestinal mucosal origin. Peak levels of circulating GvH clones were associated with declines in HvG clones early after transplant.

About this clone itself: The antigen this receptor binds is unknown. The input lacks base qualities; no much larger clone sits a single base away.

Blood samples were collected up to 4 times in the first month after transplant and then at least monthly when available. To prepare the library, the immunoSEQ multiplex PCR assay was applied. High-throughput TCR-beta CDR3 sequencing of genomic DNA from most patients was performed by Adaptive Biotechnologies. Turning to the authors' computational methods: TCR sequencing data for around 20 patients were retrieved from Adaptive's ImmunoSEQ software; three other patients were processed with MiXCR and VDJtools. CDR3 nucleotide sequences shared between donor and recipient were removed because their origin could not be assigned. To count as alloreactive, a clone needed at least 2-fold expansion over unstimulated cells and a minimum CFSE-low frequency of 0.002% (template counts) or 0.001% (read counts). A clone was considered mappable if detected in the sequenced pre-transplant spleen, lymph node, or MLR CFSE-low populations of the donor or recipient. The cumulative frequency of alloreactive clones was calculated as a percentage of all sequences, weighted by copy number. Imported from immuneACCESS, the table was reduced by TCRdb to in-frame sequences with V and J called. These copies leave out some clones; in studies compared against another copy, an unresolved V gene accounts for under half, and the cause of the remainder is not known. Clone size and V and J calls were adopted from that table, with D and trimming inferred from the DNA. This sample gives 95,000 to 100,000 clones in total; about 82% of them show up just once. Roughly 1.4% of the sample goes to the ten largest clones.

This sequence originates from a human patient who received an intestinal transplant, so some T cells may come from the graft donor. The source material was PBMCs, sampled 255 days after intestinal transplant.

The CDR3 loop reads CASSLAGGGTHEQYF. The DNA reads as follows: TGTGCCAGCAGCTTGGCGGGGGGTGGAACCCACGAGCAGTACTTC. This sequence uses TRBV5-5 and TRBJ2-7, with 7 bases matching TRBD2. The germline V gene (reference sequence) supplies CDR1 SGHKS and CDR2 YYEKEE. Compared with germline, V lacks 0 bases and J lacks 5 bases; bases without a gene match: 8. The CDR3 contains 15 residues, cysteine and phenylalanine counted. Kept here is only the CDR3 DNA, which spans 45 bases and is read in frame from base 1.